The T cell receptor (beta chain) under discussion was sequenced for a study of blood T cell repertoires in COVID-19. Whole-study context: Donors in the United States, Italy and Spain gave samples during acute or convalescent COVID-19.

Sequencing used immunoSEQ multiplex PCR; TCRdb keeps in-frame clones, though not all of them. The sample includes a few hundred thousand clones, around 90% of them seen just once. The CDR3 has 15 amino acids. Trimming took 3 bases from V and 6 from J; bases not matched to a gene: 8. Germline CDR1 is MNHNS and CDR2 is SASEGT. This chain connects TRBV6-1 to TRBJ2-7; TRBD1 matches at 10 bases. Material: peripheral blood. The receptor comes from a woman between 40 and 55 years old who had recovered from COVID-19. CDR3 in amino acids: CASSELGQGLGEQYF. The CDR3 DNA is TGTGCCAGCAGTGAGCTGGGACAGGGGCTGGGCGAGCAGTACTTC.